These 3 T cell receptor beta chains were sequenced from one sample in a study of blood T cell repertoires in COVID-19. Generated by immunoSEQ multiplex PCR, the TCRdb table keeps only in-frame clones and is missing some. The sample lists around 89,000 clones; about 91% were seen once. The sequenced material came from peripheral blood. The receptors were sampled from a man aged 55 to 70 with acute or convalescent COVID-19.

V is TRBV6-5 and J is TRBJ2-1; D gene unclear. CDR1 MNHEY and CDR2 SVGAGI come from the germline V gene. The length of the CDR3 is 11 residues. Trimming pared 2 bases from V and 8 bases from J, leaving 4 bases between. This chain's CDR3 is CASSYLYEQFF. The CDR3 DNA is TGTGCCAGCAGTTACCTCTATGAGCAGTTCTTC.

The V gene is TRBV19, the J gene TRBJ1-6, with TRBD1 as a possible D gene (6 bases). Germline CDR1 LNHDA, CDR2 SQIVND (reference sequence). The length of the CDR3 is 14 residues. Deletions cut 3 bases from V and 12 bases from J, with 15 bases between. CDR3 sequence (DNA): TGTGCCAGTAGTATCTCACAGGGTTCCCTACCCCTCCACTTT. Translated, it gives CASSISQGSLPLHF. The whole variable domain, remainder taken from reference TRBV19 and TRBJ1-6, is DGGITQSPKYLFRKEGQNVTLSCEQNLNHDAMYWYRQDPGQGLRLIYYSQIVNDFQKGDIAEGYSVSREKKESFPLTVTSAQKNPTAFYLCASSISQGSLPLHFGNGTRLTVT.

In its sample, this clone was seen once. This chain links TRBV7-2 with TRBJ1-6, with 11 bases that match TRBD1. V was clipped by 5 bases and J by 6 bases; unmatched bases: 6. Germline CDR1 and CDR2: SGHTA and FQGNSA. The CDR3 covers 16 residues. In DNA form, the CDR3 reads TGTGCCAGCAGCCTAAAGGACAGGGGGCTTAATTCACCCCTCCACTTT. Translation: CASSLKDRGLNSPLHF.